The present T cell receptor beta chain was sequenced within a study of T cells after posttransplantation cyclophosphamide. CDR3 length equals 13 residues. Germline loops: CDR1 SGHNT, CDR2 YYREEE (reference sequence). After removal of 0 bases from V and 6 bases from J, the junction contained 1 base not matched to a gene. Some clones are missing from TCRdb's copy, which holds only in-frame ones; the method was immunoSEQ multiplex PCR. The profile shows 50,000 to 65,000 clones, 86% of them singletons. The origin of this receptor is a man aged 30 to 45 with a blood cancer, CMV-positive, and with a related stem cell donor. The V gene is TRBV5-4, the J gene TRBJ2-7; TRBD1 agrees at 9 bases. Sequencing was done on a sample of PBMCs. The CDR3 spells CASSLDRGREQYF. CDR3 bases: TGTGCCAGCAGCTTGGACAGGGGGCGCGAGCAGTACTTC.